These 25 T cell receptor beta chains originate from one sample sequenced in a study of blood T cell repertoires in COVID-19. Clones were read by immunoSEQ multiplex PCR, and TCRdb kept only the in-frame ones, dropping some. The sample records roughly 150,000 clones, roughly 84% being singletons. Sequencing was performed on peripheral blood. Source of these receptors: a woman aged 80 or over with active or convalescent COVID-19.

The chain joins TRBV4-3 to TRBJ2-1; possible D gene TRBD2, 6 bases. The CDR3 has 11 amino acids. From germline, CDR1 is LGHNA and CDR2 YSLEER. V lost 3 bases and J 10 bases, leaving 7 bases between the germline ends. CDR3: CASSHGLEQFF. For the CDR3, the DNA is TGCGCCAGCAGCCATGGACTAGAGCAGTTCTTC.

A few counts support this clone. The chain recombines TRBV18 with TRBJ2-3; 8 bases fit TRBD2. The germline CDR1 and CDR2 sequences are KGHSH and LQKENI. The CDR3 consists of 17 residues. V gave up 2 bases and J gave up 1 base; unmatched junction bases: 8. CDR3 DNA: TGTGCCAGCTCACCAGCGCGGGGGGCTACTGGCACAGATACGCAGTATTTT. Protein product: CASSPARGATGTDTQYF.

The chain uses TRBV7-6 and TRBJ2-7; no clear D. Germline assignment: CDR1 SGHVS and CDR2 FNYEAQ. The length of the CDR3 is 12 residues. V lost 4 bases and J 6 bases, leaving 10 bases between the germline ends. The CDR3 is CASSYGEGEQYF. The CDR3 nucleotides are TGTGCCAGCAGCTATGGAGAAGGCGAGCAGTACTTC.

This chain links TRBV27 with TRBJ1-5; 8 bases are a match to TRBD1. This CDR3 has 13 amino acids. The V gene end was trimmed by 6 bases and the J gene end by 4 bases; junction bases not matched to a gene: 2. Germline CDR1 MNHEY, CDR2 SMNVEV (reference sequence). The CDR3 DNA follows: TGTGCCAGCAGCTACAGGGGGAATCAGCCCCAGCATTTT. Its protein product is CASSYRGNQPQHF.

The CDR3 region has the DNA TGTGCCAGCAGTAAATCTAACAGCAATCAGCCCCAGCATTTT. It specifies CASSKSNSNQPQHF. V and J are TRBV6-2 or TRBV6-3 and TRBJ1-5; D unclear. Trimming pared 5 bases from V and 1 base from J, leaving 9 bases between. This CDR3 is 14 amino acids long. Germline V gives CDR1 MNHEY, CDR2 SVGEGT.

V and J are TRBV11-2 and TRBJ1-2, with D perhaps matching TRBD1 (5 bases). Germline-derived CDR1 and CDR2 are SGHAT and FQNNGV. V was cut by 5 bases and J by 2 bases, with 9 bases left in between. This CDR3 comprises 13 residues. DNA for the CDR3: TGTGCCAGCAGCCTAGGGGAGAACTATGGCTACACCTTC. Amino acids: CASSLGENYGYTF.

The chain joins TRBV7-8 to TRBJ1-1; D remains ambiguous. V was trimmed by 5 bases and J by 10 bases, leaving 11 bases between them. Germline V lookup: CDR1 SGHVS, CDR2 FQNEAQ. This CDR3 is built from 11 residues. CDR3 region: CASSQGAAAFF. Written as DNA, the CDR3 is TGTGCCAGCAGCCAAGGAGCAGCAGCTTTCTTT.

This chain uses TRBV9 with TRBJ1-4; TRBD1 might be the D (5 bases). V was shortened by 4 bases and J by 2 bases, with 15 bases between the two germline ends. The CDR3 consists of 16 residues. Germline CDR1 is SGDLS and CDR2 is YYNGEE. In DNA form, the CDR3 reads TGTGCCAGCAGCCCACGGGGCGGGGCTACTAATGAAAAACTGTTTTTT. This encodes CASSPRGGATNEKLFF. Drawing the rest from reference TRBV9 and TRBJ1-4, the complete variable domain is DSGVTQTPKHLITATGQRVTLRCSPRSGDLSVYWYQQSLDQGLQFLIQYYNGEERAKGNILERFSAQQFPDLHSELNLSSLELGDSALYFCASSPRGGATNEKLFFGSGTQLSVL.

The gene calls are TRBV27 and TRBJ2-3, with a weak D call TRBD2 (7 bases). Deletions cut 3 bases from V and 2 bases from J, with 18 bases between. The germline gives CDR1 MNHEY, CDR2 SMNVEV (reference sequence). The CDR3 contains 17 residues. This CDR3 reads CASSLGGPLRSTDTQYF. In DNA, the CDR3 is TGTGCCAGCAGTTTGGGGGGGCCCCTGAGGTCCACAGATACGCAGTATTTT.

The chain is built from TRBV19 and TRBJ1-2, with D perhaps TRBD1 (6 bases). CDR3 length equals 12 residues. V was pared by 4 bases and J by 5 bases, with 8 bases between. Germline CDR1 is LNHDA and CDR2 is SQIVND (reference sequence). CDR3 region: CASSTGQYGYTF. The CDR3 bases are TGTGCCAGTAGTACCGGACAGTATGGCTACACCTTC.

The gene calls are TRBV6-5 and TRBJ1-2; D uncertain. The CDR3 spans 12 residues. Per the germline V gene, CDR1 is MNHEY and CDR2 is SVGAGI. V was pared by 6 bases and J by 8 bases, with 13 bases between. CDR3 DNA sequence: TGTGCCAGCAGACACCCCACGGAGGGCTACACCTTC. This codes for CASRHPTEGYTF.

V and J are TRBV4-3 and TRBJ1-6; TRBD1 aligns across 8 bases. CDR3 length: 17 amino acids. Trimming at V came to 4 bases and at J to 9 bases, leaving 14 bases not matched to a gene. CDR1 LGHNA and CDR2 YSLEER come from the germline V gene. The CDR3 DNA follows: TGCGCCAGCAGCCGCCTCGGACAGGGCCTGGGGGGTTCACCCCTCCACTTT. This codes for CASSRLGQGLGGSPLHF.

The chain links TRBV9 to TRBJ2-2, with D maybe TRBD1 (6 bases). The CDR3 is 14 residues long. V was cut by 3 bases and J by 5 bases, with 11 bases left in between. Per germline, CDR1 SGDLS and CDR2 YYNGEE. CDR3 bases: TGTGCCAGCAGCGAGGGACACCCAACCGGGGAGCTGTTTTTT. Translation gives CASSEGHPTGELFF.

The chain couples TRBV28 to TRBJ1-5; D gene unclear. Trimming pared 8 bases from V and 2 bases from J, leaving 13 bases between. This CDR3 has 14 amino acids. CDR1 is MDHEN, CDR2 SYDVKM, per germline. Here the CDR3 reads CASYPGGGNQPQHF. Written as DNA, the CDR3 is TGTGCCAGCTACCCGGGTGGAGGCAATCAGCCCCAGCATTTT.

J is TRBJ1-6 and V is TRBV18, with 7 bases matching TRBD1. CDR1 KGHSH and CDR2 LQKENI come from the germline V gene. J lost 7 bases, V lost 5 bases, and 8 bases had no gene match. The CDR3 sequence is 15 residues long. The CDR3 here is CASSTGTDMNSPLHF. In DNA, the CDR3 is TGTGCCAGCTCAACCGGGACAGACATGAATTCACCCCTCCACTTT.

The chain combines TRBV10-3 with TRBJ1-2, with D possibly being TRBD1 (5 bases). V was clipped by 4 bases and J by 4 bases, with 13 bases between them. The V gene's germline CDR1 is ENHRY and CDR2 SYGVKD. The CDR3 runs to 14 residues. The CDR3, as DNA: TGTGCCATCAGTGTATCGGACACCCCCTATGGCTACACCTTC. Its translation is CAISVSDTPYGYTF.

Only one count was recorded for this clone. The CDR3 region has the DNA TGTGCCAGCAGCGGACAGGGAACAGGGGTCACTGAAGCTTTCTTT. This codes for CASSGQGTGVTEAFF. The rearrangement links TRBV9 to TRBJ1-1, with TRBD1 matching over 7 bases. The CDR3 covers 15 residues. CDR1 is SGDLS, CDR2 YYNGEE, per germline. J was trimmed by 4 bases and V by 3 bases; bases with no gene match: 9.

In this sample, this clone turned up a few times. This chain uses TRBV2 with TRBJ1-5, with 10 positions matching TRBD1. The V and J ends lost 1 base and 6 bases, in that order; junction bases with no gene match: 3. Germline V lookup: CDR1 SNHLY, CDR2 FYNNEI. This CDR3 region has 15 residues. The CDR3, as DNA: TGTGCCAGCAGTGAAGGGGACAGGGGCGCTCAGCCCCAGCATTTT. It codes for CASSEGDRGAQPQHF.

The V and J genes are TRBV18 and TRBJ1-2, with a tentative D call TRBD1 (5 bases). Germline-derived CDR1 and CDR2 are KGHSH and LQKENI. The V end lost 1 base, the J end lost 2 bases, and 14 bases lay between the germline ends. CDR3 length: 16 amino acids. DNA for the CDR3: TGTGCCAGCTCACCACTCTCAGGGCCAGGAAACTATGGCTACACCTTC. Residues: CASSPLSGPGNYGYTF. Based on the CDR3 plus reference TRBV18 and TRBJ1-2, the full variable domain is NAGVMQNPRHLVRRRGQEARLRCSPMKGHSHVYWYRQLPEEGLKFMVYLQKENIIDESGMPKERFSAEFPKEGPSILRIQQVVRGDSAAYFCASSPLSGPGNYGYTFGSGTRLTVV.

This clone was observed a single time. This rearrangement joins TRBV6-5 to TRBJ1-1; maybe TRBD1 (5 bases). CDR3 length: 13 residues. V lost 6 bases and J 1 base, leaving 9 bases between the germline ends. In germline, CDR1 is MNHEY, CDR2 SVGAGI. This chain's CDR3 is CASSPGGNTEAFF. The CDR3 region has the DNA TGTGCCAGCAGCCCGGGGGGGAACACTGAAGCTTTCTTT.

The chain uses TRBV5-1 and TRBJ2-7, with TRBD1 matching 7 bases. The V gene end was trimmed by 5 bases and the J gene end by 1 base; junction bases not matched to a gene: 6. There are 14 residues in the CDR3. Germline CDR1 is SGHRS and CDR2 is YFSETQ. The CDR3 sequence: CASRPTGDSYEQYF. The DNA of the CDR3 is TGCGCCAGCAGACCTACAGGGGATTCCTACGAGCAGTACTTC.

The CDR3 DNA is TGCGCCAGCAGCCACCTCCCGGGAGCCTCCTCTAACAATCAGCCCCAGCATTTT. Its protein is CASSHLPGASSNNQPQHF. The chain combines TRBV4-1 with TRBJ1-5; D is ambiguous. Trimming cost V 3 bases and J 3 bases, with 21 bases left between them. Germline V CDR1 and CDR2: MGHRA, YSYEKL. The CDR3 is 18 amino acids.

This clone was detected only a few times. The V gene is TRBV5-5, the J gene TRBJ1-6; TRBD1 matches 8 bases. V lost 3 bases and J lost 0; bases outside the gene matches: 5. Germline CDR1 SGHKS, CDR2 YYEKEE (reference sequence). This CDR3 region has 17 residues. The CDR3 nucleotides are TGTGCCAGCAGCTCCGGACAGGGTTACTCCTATAATTCACCCCTCCACTTT. Amino acid sequence: CASSSGQGYSYNSPLHF.

The V call is TRBV18, the J call TRBJ1-2, with D hard to call. The germline V and J ends were trimmed by 5 bases and 3 bases, with 10 bases remaining between them. The CDR3 covers 13 residues. The germline V gene encodes CDR1 KGHSH and CDR2 LQKENI. CDR3 nucleotide sequence: TGTGCCAGCTCAGGCCAGAAAGACTATGGCTACACCTTC. Encoded protein: CASSGQKDYGYTF.

This chain uses TRBV6-5 with TRBJ1-3; D is perhaps TRBD1 (6 bases). The length of the CDR3 is 13 residues. Deletions cut 7 bases from V and 6 bases from J, with 13 bases between. Germline V gene sequence: CDR1 MNHEY, CDR2 SVGAGI. CDR3 region: CASIPEGENTIYF. CDR3 bases: TGTGCCAGCATCCCCGAGGGGGAAAACACCATATATTTT.